Listed here are 20 T cell receptor beta chains from one sample, sequenced in a study of T-cell reconstitution after alpha-beta-depleted transplantation in children (dated by TCRdb to the mid-2010s). The treatment or condition label here, explained by the study, means: allogeneic hematopoietic cell transplantation with graft depleted of TCRalphabeta T cells and CD19 B cells. The library relied on PCR. For sequencing, an Illumina HiSeq 2500 was employed. To normalize quantification of the TCRbeta repertoire, the TCR libraries were built with molecular barcoding that relied on unique molecular identifiers. TCRdb reprocessed the public reads (quality trimming at Q25 with fastp, clone calling with MiXCR) and kept in-frame beta chains. Entries are consolidated by CDR3 protein sequence, retaining the most common genes and DNA. For this sample there are 800,000 to 1,000,000 distinct CDR3 sequences; 25% to 35% appear just once. Clones ranked in the top ten supply under 30% of the sample.

The specimen comprised PBMCs, mostly from graft donor cells, sampled 360 days after TCRalphabeta/CD19-depleted stem cell transplant. The receptor set was obtained from a boy in the first two years of life who had a stem cell transplant for SCID, so the T cells may come from the graft donor.

This sequence joins TRBV24-1 and TRBJ1-5; 8 nucleotides align to TRBD1. Germline CDR1 is KGHDR and CDR2 is SFDVKD. This CDR3 comprises 16 residues. With V trimmed by 6 bases and J by 3 bases, 9 bases remained unmatched. The CDR3 loop reads CATSPGGQEINQPQHF. For the CDR3, the DNA is TGTGCCACCAGTCCGGGGGGACAGGAGATCAATCAGCCCCAGCATTTT.

This clonotype was recorded a few times. CDR3 region: CASRTDSFNEQFF. CDR3 nucleotide sequence: TGTGCCAGCAGGACCGACAGTTTCAATGAGCAGTTCTTC. V gene TRBV2 combines with J gene TRBJ2-1; perhaps TRBD1 as D (5 bases). Germline lookup yields CDR1 SNHLY and CDR2 FYNNEI. CDR3 length equals 13 residues. Trimming shortened V by 6 bases and J by 6 bases, and 12 bases separated the two germline ends.

CDR3 protein: CATSRDVRRGPMNTEAFF. CDR3 coding DNA: TGTGCCACCAGCAGAGATGTAAGGAGGGGACCCATGAACACTGAAGCTTTCTTT. V gene TRBV15 combines with J gene TRBJ1-1; D possibly corresponds to TRBD1 (5 bases). Looked up from germline, CDR1 is LNHNV and CDR2 is YYDKDF (reference sequence). The CDR3 is made up of 18 amino acids. Trimming took 0 bases from V and 0 from J, leaving 17 bases between them.

The count of this clonotype is one. The rearrangement uses TRBV13 and TRBJ1-5; no clear D. From germline, CDR1 is PRHDT and CDR2 FYEKMQ (reference sequence). This CDR3 spans 12 amino acids. Trimming pared 0 bases from V and 11 bases from J, leaving 8 bases between. This chain's CDR3 is CASSLGGGAQHF. The DNA of the CDR3 is TGTGCCAGCAGCTTAGGAGGCGGGGCCCAGCATTTT.

V gene TRBV27 combines with J gene TRBJ2-7, with 7 bases that match TRBD2. From germline, CDR1 is MNHEY and CDR2 SMNVEV (reference sequence). Germline trimming cut 4 bases from V and 4 bases from J; bases unmatched to any gene: 4. This CDR3 has 13 amino acids. The DNA of the CDR3 is TGTGCCAGCAGTTCCCGAGCGGGGTACGAGCAGTACTTC. It encodes CASSSRAGYEQYF.

The rearrangement joins TRBV4-2 to TRBJ2-1; 11 bases fit TRBD2. With 4 bases clipped from V and 1 base from J, the junction kept 6 bases outside the gene matches. Looked up from germline, CDR1 is LGHNA and CDR2 is YNFKEQ. This CDR3 has 17 amino acids. For the CDR3, the DNA is TGTGCCAGCAGCCCTCAACTAGCGGGGGAGTCCTACAATGAGCAGTTCTTC. It yields the protein CASSPQLAGESYNEQFF.

In its sample, this clonotype was seen once. CDR3 in amino acids: CASSQADRAYYEQYF. As DNA, the CDR3 is TGTGCCAGCAGCCAAGCAGACAGGGCCTATTACGAGCAGTACTTC. The chain couples TRBV4-2 to TRBJ2-7; TRBD1 aligns across 7 bases. CDR3 length: 15 amino acids. Germline V lookup: CDR1 LGHNA, CDR2 YNFKEQ. The V gene end was trimmed by 1 base and the J gene end by 4 bases; junction bases not matched to a gene: 7.

This chain links TRBV15 with TRBJ1-5; 7 bases map to TRBD1. J was trimmed by 9 bases and V by 0 bases; bases with no gene match: 11. The CDR3 has 16 residues. Germline CDR1 is LNHNV and CDR2 is YYDKDF (reference sequence). The CDR3, as DNA: TGTGCCACCAGCAGAGATAGGGACAGCCGACATCGGCCCCAGCATTTT. Translating it yields CATSRDRDSRHRPQHF.

This clonotype was detected ten times or more. V is TRBV5-1 and J is TRBJ1-5, with TRBD1 identical over 9 bases. V gave up 1 base and J gave up 5 bases; unmatched junction bases: 1. CDR1 and CDR2 from the germline V gene are SGHRS and YFSETQ. The CDR3 loop spans 14 amino acids. For the CDR3, the DNA is TGCGCCAGCAGCTTGACAGGGGGCGATCAGCCCCAGCATTTT. Residues: CASSLTGGDQPQHF.

As DNA, the CDR3 is TGTGCCAGTAGTATTCTAGGGCAGAGCCAAGAGACCCAGTACTTC. Translated, it gives CASSILGQSQETQYF. The gene calls are TRBV19 and TRBJ2-5; D remains unclear. Germline CDR1 LNHDA, CDR2 SQIVND (reference sequence). The CDR3 is 15 amino acids. Trimming took off 3 bases at V and 1 base at J, with 12 bases between the two ends.

This chain uses TRBV15 with TRBJ2-3; 10 bases line up with TRBD2. The CDR3 covers 17 residues. V dropped 3 bases and J dropped 5; count of bases not matched to a gene: 11. CDR1 LNHNV and CDR2 YYDKDF come from the germline V gene (reference sequence). The CDR3 spells CATSSLAGVLGGDTQYF. CDR3 nucleotide sequence: TGTGCCACCAGCAGCCTAGCGGGGGTTTTGGGAGGAGATACGCAGTATTTT.

This clonotype was found a few times. The chain links TRBV20-1 to TRBJ2-7, with D possibly being TRBD1 (6 bases). The CDR3 extends over 13 amino acids. Per the germline V gene, CDR1 is DFQATT and CDR2 is SNEGSKA (reference sequence). V lost 5 bases and J 2 bases, leaving 13 bases between the germline ends. DNA of the CDR3: TGCAGTGCTTCGGACAGCCGAACCTACGAGCAGTACTTC. It codes for CSASDSRTYEQYF.

This clonotype was seen a few times. CDR3 loop: CASSPGGVGPDTQYF. The CDR3 coding sequence is TGTGCCAGCAGCCCAGGGGGCGTGGGCCCAGATACGCAGTATTTT. The chain has TRBV7-9 and TRBJ2-3; 8 nucleotides match TRBD1. CDR3 size: 15 residues. Germline CDR1 and CDR2: SEHNR and FQNEAQ (reference sequence). V gave up 5 bases and J gave up 4 bases; unmatched junction bases: 8.

The sample holds many counts of this clonotype. The V call is TRBV6-5, the J call TRBJ1-1, with D possibly TRBD1 on 5 matching bases. V was shortened by 6 bases and J by 1 base, with 12 bases between the two germline ends. The CDR3 sequence is 14 residues long. The germline gives CDR1 MNHEY, CDR2 SVGAGI. The CDR3 DNA reads as TGTGCCAGCAGACTGCCAGGGAAGAACACTGAAGCTTTCTTT. Translated: CASRLPGKNTEAFF.

This clonotype was picked up a small number of times. This chain connects TRBV7-2 to TRBJ2-1; D is ambiguous. The CDR3 is 12 amino acids. The V end was cut by 4 bases, the J end by 15 bases, with 16 bases between. Germline CDR1 SGHTA, CDR2 FQGNSA. The CDR3 is CASSWVGLKWFF. The CDR3 DNA reads as TGTGCCAGCAGCTGGGTCGGATTGAAATGGTTCTTC. Combining the CDR3 with reference TRBV7-2 and TRBJ2-1 gives the whole variable domain GAGVSQSPSNKVTEKGKDVELRCDPISGHTALYWYRQSLGQGLEFLIYFQGNSAPDKSGLPSDRFSAERTGGSVSTLTIQRTQQEDSAVYLCASSWVGLKWFFGPGTRLTVL.

CDR3 loop: CASSQVDSLNYGYTF. CDR3 sequence (DNA): TGCGCCAGCAGCCAAGTAGACAGCTTGAACTATGGCTACACCTTC. The chain is built from TRBV4-1 and TRBJ1-2, with a weak D call TRBD1 (5 bases). Germline CDR1 reads MGHRA; CDR2 reads YSYEKL. Trimming cost V 1 base and J 2 bases, with 11 bases left between them. CDR3 length: 15 residues.

This clonotype appeared a few times. The V call is TRBV10-3, the J call TRBJ2-7, with D perhaps being TRBD1 or TRBD2 (5 bases each). Germline V CDR1 and CDR2: ENHRY, SYGVKD. Trimming took off 7 bases at V and 3 bases at J, with 13 bases between the two ends. The CDR3 consists of 13 residues. For the CDR3, the DNA is TGTGCCATCATGGGGACGGCTGGCTACGAGCAGTACTTC. Translating it yields CAIMGTAGYEQYF.

The chain uses TRBV9 and TRBJ2-2, with D possibly being TRBD2 (5 bases). Germline values: CDR1 SGDLS, CDR2 YYNGEE. V gave up 0 bases and J gave up 4 bases, with 10 bases separating them. This CDR3 is built from 15 residues. CDR3 nucleotide sequence: TGTGCCAGCAGCGTAGATGGGAGTCTCACCGGGGAGCTGTTTTTT. It translates to CASSVDGSLTGELFF.

This clonotype was observed a single time. J is TRBJ2-5 and V is TRBV20-1, with D maybe TRBD2 (5 bases). V lost 1 base, J lost 5 bases, and 14 bases lay in between. Per germline, CDR1 DFQATT and CDR2 SNEGSKA (reference sequence). The CDR3 contains 14 residues. The DNA for the CDR3 is TGCAGTGCTAGAGTTTCGGGGAACGTTGAGACCCAGTACTTC. Translation: CSARVSGNVETQYF.

V usage is TRBV9 and J usage is TRBJ2-5; D gene uncertain. The germline CDR1 and CDR2 sequences are SGDLS and YYNGEE. The ends were cut back, 0 bases at V and 2 bases at J, with 11 bases in the middle. CDR3 size: 15 residues. The CDR3 loop reads CASSVGLDLQETQYF. The DNA for the CDR3 is TGTGCCAGCAGCGTAGGACTGGATCTACAAGAGACCCAGTACTTC.